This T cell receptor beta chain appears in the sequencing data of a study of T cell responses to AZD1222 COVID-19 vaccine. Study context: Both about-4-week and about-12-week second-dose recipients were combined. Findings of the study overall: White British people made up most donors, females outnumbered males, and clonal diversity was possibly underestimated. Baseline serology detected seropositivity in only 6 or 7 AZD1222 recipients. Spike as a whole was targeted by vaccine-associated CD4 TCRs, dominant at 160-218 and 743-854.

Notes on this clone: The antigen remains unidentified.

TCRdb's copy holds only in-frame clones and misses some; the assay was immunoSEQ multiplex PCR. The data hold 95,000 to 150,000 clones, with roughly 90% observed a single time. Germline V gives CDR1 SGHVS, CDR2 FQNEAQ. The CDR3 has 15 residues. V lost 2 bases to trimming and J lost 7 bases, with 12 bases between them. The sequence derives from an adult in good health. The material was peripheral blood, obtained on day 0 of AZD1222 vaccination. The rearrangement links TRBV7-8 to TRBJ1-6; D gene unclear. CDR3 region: CASSLFTARNSPLHF. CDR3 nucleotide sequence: TGTGCCAGCAGCTTATTTACAGCTAGAAATTCACCCCTCCACTTT.